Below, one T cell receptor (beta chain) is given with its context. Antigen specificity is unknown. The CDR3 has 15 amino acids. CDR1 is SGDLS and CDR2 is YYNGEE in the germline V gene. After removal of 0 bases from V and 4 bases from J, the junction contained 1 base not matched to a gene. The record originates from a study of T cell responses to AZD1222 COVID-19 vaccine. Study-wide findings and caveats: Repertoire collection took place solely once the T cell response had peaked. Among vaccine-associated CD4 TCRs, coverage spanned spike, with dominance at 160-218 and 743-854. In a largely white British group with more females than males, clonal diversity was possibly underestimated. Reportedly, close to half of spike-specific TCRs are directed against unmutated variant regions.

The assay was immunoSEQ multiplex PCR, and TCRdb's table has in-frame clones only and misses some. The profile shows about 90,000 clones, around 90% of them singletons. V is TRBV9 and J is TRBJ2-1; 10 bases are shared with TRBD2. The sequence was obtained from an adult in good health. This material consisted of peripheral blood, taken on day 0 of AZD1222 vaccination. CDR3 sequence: CASSVGAGGYNEQFF. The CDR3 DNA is TGTGCCAGCAGCGTAGGAGCGGGGGGGTACAATGAGCAGTTCTTC. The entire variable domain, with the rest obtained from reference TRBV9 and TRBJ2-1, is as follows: DSGVTQTPKHLITATGQRVTLRCSPRSGDLSVYWYQQSLDQGLQFLIQYYNGEERAKGNILERFSAQQFPDLHSELNLSSLELGDSALYFCASSVGAGGYNEQFFGPGTRLTVL.